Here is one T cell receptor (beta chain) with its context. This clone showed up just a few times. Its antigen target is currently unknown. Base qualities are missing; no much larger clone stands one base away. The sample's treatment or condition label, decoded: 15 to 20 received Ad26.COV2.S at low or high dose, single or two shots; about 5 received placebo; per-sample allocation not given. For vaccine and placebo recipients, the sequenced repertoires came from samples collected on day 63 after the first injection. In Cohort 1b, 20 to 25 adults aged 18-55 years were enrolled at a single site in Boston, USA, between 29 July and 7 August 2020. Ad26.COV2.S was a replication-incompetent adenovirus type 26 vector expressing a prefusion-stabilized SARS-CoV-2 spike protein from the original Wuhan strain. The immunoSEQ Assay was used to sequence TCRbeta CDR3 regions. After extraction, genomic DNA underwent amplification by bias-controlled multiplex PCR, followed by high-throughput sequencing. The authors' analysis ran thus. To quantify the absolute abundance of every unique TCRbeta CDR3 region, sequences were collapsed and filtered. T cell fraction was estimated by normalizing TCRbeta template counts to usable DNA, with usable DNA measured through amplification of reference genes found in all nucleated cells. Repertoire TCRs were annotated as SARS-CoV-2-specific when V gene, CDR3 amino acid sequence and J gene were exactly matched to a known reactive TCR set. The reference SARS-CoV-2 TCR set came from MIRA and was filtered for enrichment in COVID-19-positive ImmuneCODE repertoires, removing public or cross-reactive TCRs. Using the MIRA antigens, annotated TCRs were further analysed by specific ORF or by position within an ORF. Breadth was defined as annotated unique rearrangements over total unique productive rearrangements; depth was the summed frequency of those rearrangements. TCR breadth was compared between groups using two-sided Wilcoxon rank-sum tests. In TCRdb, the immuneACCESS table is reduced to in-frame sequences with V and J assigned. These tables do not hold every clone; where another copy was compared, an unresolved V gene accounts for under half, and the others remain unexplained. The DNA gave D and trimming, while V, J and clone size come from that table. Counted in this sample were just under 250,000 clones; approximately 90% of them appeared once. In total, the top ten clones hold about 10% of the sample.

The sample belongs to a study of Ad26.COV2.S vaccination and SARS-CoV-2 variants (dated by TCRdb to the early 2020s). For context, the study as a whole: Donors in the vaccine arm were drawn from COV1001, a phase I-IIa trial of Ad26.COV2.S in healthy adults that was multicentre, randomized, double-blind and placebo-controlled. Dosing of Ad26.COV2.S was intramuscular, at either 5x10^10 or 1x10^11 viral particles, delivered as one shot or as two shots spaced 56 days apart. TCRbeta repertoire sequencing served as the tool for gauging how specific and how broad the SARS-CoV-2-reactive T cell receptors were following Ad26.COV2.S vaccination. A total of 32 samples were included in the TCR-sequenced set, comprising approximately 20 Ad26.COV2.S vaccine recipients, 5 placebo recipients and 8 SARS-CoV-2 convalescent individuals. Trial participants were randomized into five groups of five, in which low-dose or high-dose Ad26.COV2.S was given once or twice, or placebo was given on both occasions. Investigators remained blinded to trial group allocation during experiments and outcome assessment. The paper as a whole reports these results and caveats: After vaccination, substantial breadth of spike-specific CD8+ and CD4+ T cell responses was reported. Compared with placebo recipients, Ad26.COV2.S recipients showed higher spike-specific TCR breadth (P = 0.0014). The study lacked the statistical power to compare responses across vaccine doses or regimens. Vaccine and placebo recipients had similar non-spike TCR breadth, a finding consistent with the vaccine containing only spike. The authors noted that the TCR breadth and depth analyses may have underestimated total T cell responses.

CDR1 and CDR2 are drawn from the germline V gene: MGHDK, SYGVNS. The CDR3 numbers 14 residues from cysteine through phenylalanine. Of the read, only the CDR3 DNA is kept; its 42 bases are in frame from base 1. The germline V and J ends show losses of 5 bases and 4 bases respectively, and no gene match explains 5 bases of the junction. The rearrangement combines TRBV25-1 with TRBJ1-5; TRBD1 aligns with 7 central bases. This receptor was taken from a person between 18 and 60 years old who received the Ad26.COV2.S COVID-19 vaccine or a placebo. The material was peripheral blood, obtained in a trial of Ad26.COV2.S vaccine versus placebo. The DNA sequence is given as TGTGCCAGCAGTCCGGCAGGGGGTAATCAGCCCCAGCATTTT. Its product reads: CASSPAGGNQPQHF.